This TCR beta chain comes out of a study of CD8 T cells in Susac syndrome. Random hexamers were used to reverse transcribe the RNA input (about 0.45 to 1 ug). TCRdb reprocessed the immunoSEQ multiplex PCR reads via MiXCR and lists one record per CDR3 protein. The top ten clones hold about 0.13% of a sample with around 120,000 distinct CDR3 sequences, about 95% of them seen once. V was pared by 3 bases and J by 7 bases, with 19 bases between. Germline lookup yields CDR1 GTSNPN and CDR2 SVGIG (reference sequence). The CDR3 is 14 residues long. Sequencing was done on a sample of CD4+ T cells from PBMCs. This receptor was identified in a human donor with multiple sclerosis. The rearrangement uses TRBV30 and TRBJ2-7; perhaps TRBD2 as D (6 bases). This CDR3 reads CAWSKSGLGGEQYF. In DNA form, the CDR3 reads TGTGCCTGGAGCAAATCGGGACTGGGCGGTGAGCAGTACTTC.